Shown below are 14 T cell receptor beta chains from a single sample sequenced in a study of T cell responses to AZD1222 COVID-19 vaccine. Produced via immunoSEQ multiplex PCR; TCRdb's table is partial and in-frame only. Of fewer than 150,000 clones listed, 86% are singletons. This specimen was peripheral blood, taken 28 days after the second AZD1222 dose. These receptors were obtained from an adult who received the AZD1222 COVID-19 vaccine.

The chain uses TRBV6-5 and TRBJ2-7; 11 bases align to TRBD2. The germline gives CDR1 MNHEY, CDR2 SVGAGI. The CDR3 is made up of 15 amino acids. Trimming at V came to 6 bases and at J to 7 bases, leaving 11 bases not matched to a gene. The CDR3 loop reads CASRVGLAGPWEQYF. CDR3 coding DNA: TGTGCCAGCAGGGTCGGACTAGCGGGCCCTTGGGAGCAGTACTTC.

This chain connects TRBV27 to TRBJ2-7; D uncertain. V dropped 3 bases and J dropped 2 bases, with 20 bases sitting between them. CDR3 length equals 17 residues. Germline lookup yields CDR1 MNHEY and CDR2 SMNVEV (reference sequence). The CDR3 DNA follows: TGTGCCAGCAGTTTTTCTGCAGACTTCGATGGGGCCTACGAGCAGTACTTC. Translated, it gives CASSFSADFDGAYEQYF.

V usage is TRBV5-4 and J usage is TRBJ2-7, with a tentative D call TRBD2 (5 bases). Germline V gene sequence: CDR1 SGHNT, CDR2 YYREEE (reference sequence). Trimming removed 4 bases at V and 5 bases at J, with 13 bases between. This CDR3 is built from 13 residues. This CDR3 reads CASSMGSGDEQYF. The CDR3 region has the DNA TGTGCCAGCAGCATGGGGTCCGGGGACGAGCAGTACTTC.

J is TRBJ2-2 and V is TRBV4-3; D gene unclear. Germline CDR1 and CDR2: LGHNA and YSLEER. CDR3 length: 11 amino acids. Trimming took 1 base from V and 11 from J, leaving 5 bases between them. The CDR3 sequence is CASSQGPELFF. The CDR3 bases are TGCGCCAGCAGCCAAGGGCCCGAGCTGTTTTTT.

A single count supports this clone. The V and J genes are TRBV7-2 and TRBJ2-5, with 7 positions matching TRBD1. Germline trimming cut 2 bases from V and 4 bases from J; bases unmatched to any gene: 4. This CDR3 is built from 14 residues. Germline loops: CDR1 SGHTA, CDR2 FQGNSA. The CDR3 nucleotides are TGTGCCAGCAGCTTAACAGGGGCTCGAGAGACCCAGTACTTC. Its protein product is CASSLTGARETQYF.

The chain has TRBV11-2 and TRBJ2-2; 7 bases agree with TRBD1. The CDR3 is 17 residues long. V lost 4 bases, J lost 0 bases, and 8 bases stayed unmatched. Germline CDR1 SGHAT, CDR2 FQNNGV. CDR3 DNA: TGTGCCAGCAGCTCGATTACAGGGGCACCGAACACCGGGGAGCTGTTTTTT. Translation: CASSSITGAPNTGELFF.

The chain recombines TRBV7-8 with TRBJ1-4, with D perhaps matching TRBD1 (5 bases). The CDR3 contains 15 residues. CDR1 and CDR2 from the germline V gene are SGHVS and FQNEAQ. V dropped 3 bases and J dropped 8 bases, with 16 bases sitting between them. The chain's CDR3 is CASSFGTRGGEKLFF. As DNA, the CDR3 is TGTGCCAGCAGCTTCGGAACCCGGGGCGGAGAAAAACTGTTTTTT.

This clone turned up a few times. The genes are TRBV18 and TRBJ2-1; 7 bases are shared with TRBD2. The CDR3 sequence is 15 residues long. V lost 3 bases and J lost 0; bases outside the gene matches: 2. CDR1 and CDR2 from the germline V gene are KGHSH and LQKENI. The CDR3 reads CASSPVAGSYNEQFF. The CDR3 DNA reads TGTGCCAGCTCACCGGTAGCGGGCTCCTACAATGAGCAGTTCTTC.

In DNA, the CDR3 is TGTGCCAGCAGTTCCGGGCCAAGGTACGAGCAGTACTTC. It is translated as CASSSGPRYEQYF. The chain recombines TRBV27 with TRBJ2-7; D is unresolved. Germline-derived CDR1 and CDR2 are MNHEY and SMNVEV (reference sequence). The V and J ends lost 4 bases and 4 bases respectively, with 11 bases between them. This CDR3 comprises 13 residues.

The chain couples TRBV15 to TRBJ1-4, with D unresolved. The germline V gene has CDR1 LNHNV and CDR2 YYDKDF (reference sequence). The V end lost 4 bases, the J end lost 8 bases, and 11 bases lay between the germline ends. The CDR3 length is 13 residues. In DNA, the CDR3 is TGTGCCACCAGCAAAATGGGTGGGGAAAAACTGTTTTTT. Protein product: CATSKMGGEKLFF.

J is TRBJ2-1 and V is TRBV19, with 10 bases identical to TRBD2. Germline V CDR1 and CDR2: LNHDA, SQIVND (reference sequence). V gave up 1 base and J gave up 2 bases; unmatched junction bases: 5. The CDR3 totals 17 residues. The CDR3 bases are TGTGCCAGTAGTATAGGAATAGCGGGAGGCCCCTACAATGAGCAGTTCTTC. It is translated as CASSIGIAGGPYNEQFF.

This chain's CDR3 is CASSLGTGGWNTEAFF. The CDR3 nucleotides are TGCGCCAGCAGCCTGGGGACAGGGGGCTGGAACACTGAAGCTTTCTTT. The V and J genes are TRBV5-1 and TRBJ1-1, with TRBD1 identical over 12 bases. V was pared by 4 bases and J by 1 base, with 5 bases of the junction left unmatched. The CDR3 is 16 amino acids. Germline CDR1 reads SGHRS; CDR2 reads YFSETQ.

This chain links TRBV24-1 with TRBJ2-1; possible D gene TRBD2, 6 bases. The germline V gene encodes CDR1 KGHDR and CDR2 SFDVKD. Trimming cost V 4 bases and J 4 bases, with 40 bases left between them. The CDR3 covers 24 residues. In nucleotides, the CDR3 is TGTGCCACCAGTGAGGGGGACTCGAAAGCGTATAAACTCAGAACCGCGGCAGAATACAATGAGCAGTTCTTC. This translates into CATSEGDSKAYKLRTAAEYNEQFF.

This clone was picked up a small number of times. This sequence joins TRBV3-1 (or the pseudogene TRBV3-2) and TRBJ2-1; D might be TRBD2 (6 bases). In germline, CDR1 is LGHDT, CDR2 YNNKEL (reference sequence). The CDR3 has 11 amino acids. The germline V and J ends were trimmed by 8 bases and 11 bases, with 13 bases remaining between them. Here the CDR3 reads CASGGTSKQFF. As DNA, the CDR3 is TGTGCCAGCGGGGGGACTTCCAAGCAGTTCTTC.